What follows are 31 T cell receptor beta chains derived from one specimen sequenced in a study of long-term antiretroviral therapy in people with HIV. Assay version v3.0 of immunoSEQ was used, and it was run at survey level. Assay: immunoSEQ multiplex PCR; the TCRdb copy retains only in-frame clones and omits some. The sample contains thousands of clones, around 85% of which appear only once. This specimen consisted of unsorted PBMCs, obtained 3.7 years after starting antiretroviral therapy. These receptors came from a woman aged 50 to 65 with HIV.

The chain carries TRBV5-1 and TRBJ2-1; 8 nucleotides line up with TRBD2. V lost 6 bases, J lost 7 bases, and 12 bases stayed unmatched. The germline CDR1 and CDR2 sequences are SGHRS and YFSETQ. The CDR3 is 15 amino acids. The CDR3 DNA sequence: TGCGCCAGCAACCCCCGGACTAGCAGTGGAAATGAGCAGTTCTTC. Protein product: CASNPRTSSGNEQFF.

This chain uses TRBV5-6 with TRBJ2-7; 9 bases align to TRBD1. J was trimmed by 5 bases and V by 0 bases; bases with no gene match: 9. Germline V gives CDR1 SGHDT, CDR2 YYEEEE. The CDR3 has 16 amino acids. CDR3 residues: CASSLAGTGFLNEQYF. DNA of the CDR3: TGTGCCAGCAGCTTGGCCGGGACAGGGTTTCTTAACGAGCAGTACTTC.

The table lists this clone with a count of one. CDR3 sequence: CASGTHSGHRSGNTIYF. Written as DNA, the CDR3 is TGTGCTAGTGGTACCCACAGCGGACACCGCTCTGGAAACACCATATATTTT. The genes are TRBV12-5 and TRBJ1-3, with D possibly TRBD1 on 5 matching bases. V was trimmed by 5 bases and J by 0 bases, leaving 17 bases between them. Per the germline V gene, CDR1 is LGHNT and CDR2 is FRNRAP. The CDR3 sequence is 17 residues long. Combining the CDR3 with reference TRBV12-5 and TRBJ1-3 gives the whole variable domain DARVTQTPRHKVTEMGQEVTMRCQPILGHNTVFWYRQTMMQGLELLAYFRNRAPLDDSGMPKDRFSAEMPDATLATLKIQPSEPRDSAVYFCASGTHSGHRSGNTIYFGEGSWLTVV.

The chain couples TRBV19 to TRBJ2-1; 11 bases line up with TRBD2. CDR3 length equals 17 residues. Germline CDR1 is LNHDA and CDR2 is SQIVND (reference sequence). J was trimmed by 3 bases and V by 4 bases; bases with no gene match: 8. CDR3 DNA: TGTGCCAGTAGTACATCCGGGACTAGCGGTCTCTACAATGAGCAGTTCTTC. This encodes CASSTSGTSGLYNEQFF. The full variable domain, rest sourced from reference TRBV19 and TRBJ2-1, is DGGITQSPKYLFRKEGQNVTLSCEQNLNHDAMYWYRQDPGQGLRLIYYSQIVNDFQKGDIAEGYSVSREKKESFPLTVTSAQKNPTAFYLCASSTSGTSGLYNEQFFGPGTRLTVL.

This clone was detected once. The chain has TRBV5-6 and TRBJ2-7, with 11 bases fitting TRBD2. This CDR3 region has 16 residues. CDR1 and CDR2 from the germline V gene are SGHDT and YYEEEE. After removal of 0 bases from V and 2 bases from J, the junction contained 4 bases not matched to a gene. The CDR3 bases are TGTGCCAGCAGCTTGGGGGCGGGACTAGCGGCCTACGAGCAGTACTTC. Translating gives CASSLGAGLAAYEQYF.

The chain carries TRBV27 and TRBJ2-1; maybe TRBD2 (5 bases). CDR3 size: 15 residues. Per the germline V gene, CDR1 is MNHEY and CDR2 is SMNVEV (reference sequence). The V and J ends lost 2 bases and 6 bases respectively, with 14 bases between them. The CDR3 bases are TGTGCCAGCAGTTTAGCGGGCGGGCGCCCCAATGAGCAGTTCTTC. This gives the protein CASSLAGGRPNEQFF.

The rearrangement uses TRBV6-5 and TRBJ2-1; TRBD1 agrees at 8 bases. Looked up from germline, CDR1 is MNHEY and CDR2 is SVGAGI. J was trimmed by 3 bases and V by 4 bases; bases with no gene match: 5. This CDR3 has 15 residues. CDR3 bases: TGTGCCAGCAGTTTAGCACAGGGGGGCTACAATGAGCAGTTCTTC. Translated, it gives CASSLAQGGYNEQFF.

The chain employs TRBV19 and TRBJ2-2; D is uncertain. Trimming took 3 bases from V and 0 from J, leaving 8 bases between them. From germline, CDR1 is LNHDA and CDR2 SQIVND (reference sequence). This CDR3 is built from 15 residues. The CDR3 loop reads CASSIQIANTGELFF. The CDR3, as DNA: TGTGCCAGTAGTATTCAGATCGCGAACACCGGGGAGCTGTTTTTT.

The chain employs TRBV29-1 and TRBJ2-1, with a possible D match to TRBD2 (5 bases). Germline CDR1 SQVTM, CDR2 ANQGSEA. The length of the CDR3 is 12 residues. Trimming left V 4 bases short and J 5 bases short, with 9 bases between. CDR3 nucleotides: TGCAGCGTTGCTGTCGGGAACAATGAGCAGTTCTTC. Its protein is CSVAVGNNEQFF.

The rearrangement joins TRBV28 to TRBJ1-2, with D tentatively TRBD1 (6 bases). CDR1 is MDHEN and CDR2 is SYDVKM in the germline V gene. The CDR3 extends over 13 amino acids. V was trimmed by 1 base and J by 6 bases, leaving 9 bases between them. This CDR3 reads CASSLSGANGYTF. CDR3 DNA: TGTGCCAGCAGTTTATCGGGGGCGAATGGCTACACCTTC.

Regarding this clone: In this CDR3 the conserved last residue, phenylalanine or tryptophan, is missing, so a read error is likely. It is unclear where the CDR3 begins or ends on the DNA, so no DNA is shown, and the CDR3 is as TCRdb lists it. The rearrangement links TRBV9 to TRBJ2-7; the D call in the table, TRBD2, was not verified against the DNA. Termini included, the CDR3 measures 9 amino acids. From germline, CDR1 is SGDLS and CDR2 YYNGEE. This CDR3 reads CASSLPKKL.

This chain uses TRBV7-9 with TRBJ2-7, with D hard to call. Germline lookup yields CDR1 SEHNR and CDR2 FQNEAQ (reference sequence). V gave up 3 bases and J gave up 2 bases, with 11 bases separating them. The CDR3 contains 14 residues. CDR3 residues: CASSFSATTYEQYF. The CDR3 coding sequence is TGTGCCAGCAGCTTTAGTGCCACGACCTACGAGCAGTACTTC.

V is TRBV9 and J is TRBJ1-1; D is ambiguous. The germline gives CDR1 SGDLS, CDR2 YYNGEE. Trimming left V 0 bases short and J 1 base short, with 19 bases between. This CDR3 has 18 residues. CDR3 protein: CASSVAPLGRGGNTEAFF. CDR3 in DNA: TGTGCCAGCAGCGTAGCACCTCTCGGACGGGGAGGGAACACTGAAGCTTTCTTT.

Here the CDR3 DNA reads TGTGCCAGCGAGGGGGGGAAAACCTACGAGCAGTACTTC. As protein: CASEGGKTYEQYF. The chain employs TRBV7-9 and TRBJ2-7; maybe TRBD2 (7 bases). CDR1 and CDR2 from the germline V gene are SEHNR and FQNEAQ (reference sequence). There are 13 residues in the CDR3. Between the trimmed V and J ends, which lost 8 bases and 2 bases, there was a span of 13 bases.

This rearrangement joins TRBV29-1 to TRBJ2-7; possibly TRBD2 for D (6 bases). CDR3 size: 11 residues. V was pared by 4 bases and J by 4 bases, with 8 bases between. Germline assignment: CDR1 SQVTM and CDR2 ANQGSEA. CDR3: CSVGGEYEQYF. The CDR3 DNA reads TGCAGCGTTGGGGGGGAGTACGAGCAGTACTTC.

The genes are TRBV7-6 and TRBJ1-5, with D possibly TRBD1 on 6 matching bases. Trimming took off 0 bases at V and 10 bases at J, with 13 bases between the two ends. This CDR3 is 14 amino acids long. The germline V gene has CDR1 SGHVS and CDR2 FNYEAQ. CDR3: CASSLAPSGGPQHF. In DNA form, the CDR3 reads TGTGCCAGCAGCTTAGCGCCTTCCGGGGGCCCCCAGCATTTT.

The chain couples TRBV18 to TRBJ1-1; 9 bases are shared with TRBD1. The CDR3 has 15 amino acids. CDR1 and CDR2 (germline): KGHSH, LQKENI. The trim removed 4 bases at V and 4 bases at J, leaving 7 bases unmatched. The CDR3 DNA sequence: TGTGCCAGCTCACTCGGACAGGGGATGAGCACTGAAGCTTTCTTT. Its translation is CASSLGQGMSTEAFF.

For the CDR3, the DNA is TGTGCCAGCAGTTTCGGCATGACGAACACCGGGGAGCTGTTTTTT. Translated, it gives CASSFGMTNTGELFF. The V gene is TRBV27, the J gene TRBJ2-2; D uncertain. Trimming pared 3 bases from V and 0 bases from J, leaving 8 bases between. Per the germline V gene, CDR1 is MNHEY and CDR2 is SMNVEV (reference sequence). The CDR3 length is 15 residues.

This chain connects TRBV19 to TRBJ1-5; D possibly corresponds to TRBD1 (5 bases). The germline V and J ends were trimmed by 5 bases and 6 bases, with 11 bases remaining between them. The CDR3 consists of 13 residues. CDR1 is LNHDA, CDR2 SQIVND, per germline (reference sequence). CDR3: CASSRQGGQPQHF. CDR3 bases: TGTGCCAGTAGTCGGCAGGGTGGTCAGCCCCAGCATTTT.

V usage is TRBV2 and J usage is TRBJ2-1, with 7 bases identical to TRBD2. CDR1 SNHLY and CDR2 FYNNEI come from the germline V gene. J gave up 3 bases and V 4 bases, and 15 bases lay outside the gene matches. The CDR3 runs 18 residues. CDR3: CASSAVQGGTGGYNEQFF. Here the CDR3 DNA reads TGTGCCAGCAGTGCGGTCCAGGGAGGGACGGGGGGCTACAATGAGCAGTTCTTC.

This clone was seen a single time. V usage is TRBV5-6 and J usage is TRBJ2-5; D is undetermined. CDR1 and CDR2 (germline): SGHDT, YYEEEE. Trimming cost V 1 base and J 2 bases, with 3 bases left between them. CDR3 length equals 12 residues. In DNA, the CDR3 is TGTGCCAGCAGCTTGACTCAAGAGACCCAGTACTTC. This encodes CASSLTQETQYF.

The J gene is TRBJ2-1, the V gene TRBV21-1. TRBV21-1 is termed a pseudogene. The length of the CDR3 is 16 residues. CDR3 region: CASSKREFGRYNEQFF. The CDR3 nucleotides are TGTGCCAGCAGCAAACGTGAATTCGGGCGCTACAATGAGCAGTTCTTC.

This clone was seen once. V gene TRBV7-9 combines with J gene TRBJ2-1; no clear D gene. The germline V gene has CDR1 SEHNR and CDR2 FQNEAQ (reference sequence). The V end was cut by 4 bases, the J end by 9 bases, with 16 bases between. The CDR3 loop spans 14 amino acids. The CDR3 DNA is TGTGCCAGCAGCTCCCGAGGCCGAATTTCTGAGCAGTTCTTC. Its protein is CASSSRGRISEQFF.

This chain connects TRBV4-1 to TRBJ2-1; 8 bases align to TRBD1. The CDR3 is made up of 19 amino acids. V shed 2 bases, J shed 6 bases, and the junction held 18 bases outside the gene matches. The germline V gene has CDR1 MGHRA and CDR2 YSYEKL. CDR3 sequence: CASSQLHPSDRALSNEQFF. The CDR3 DNA reads TGCGCCAGCAGCCAACTACACCCCTCGGACAGGGCGCTTAGCAATGAGCAGTTCTTC.

This sequence joins TRBV5-4 and TRBJ2-5; possible D gene TRBD1, 5 bases. Germline CDR1 SGHNT, CDR2 YYREEE (reference sequence). The CDR3 totals 15 residues. Trimming removed 0 bases at V and 5 bases at J, with 14 bases between. The CDR3 is CASSLAAGSGETQYF. The CDR3 region has the DNA TGTGCCAGCAGCTTGGCGGCAGGGTCTGGCGAGACCCAGTACTTC.

The V gene is TRBV9, the J gene TRBJ1-3; D is unclear. There are 15 residues in the CDR3. Trimming took off 0 bases at V and 4 bases at J, with 11 bases between the two ends. The germline gives CDR1 SGDLS, CDR2 YYNGEE. The DNA of the CDR3 is TGTGCCAGCAGCGTAGATCCCGCGGGGGGAAACACCATATATTTT. Protein: CASSVDPAGGNTIYF.

V is TRBV5-1 and J is TRBJ2-1, with D unclear. Germline-derived CDR1 and CDR2 are SGHRS and YFSETQ. Trimming stripped 1 base from V and 1 base from J, with 6 bases between. The CDR3 length is 14 residues. CDR3 region: CASSLIHSYNEQFF. The CDR3 DNA sequence: TGCGCCAGCAGCTTGATACATTCCTACAATGAGCAGTTCTTC.

The CDR3 region has the DNA TGTGCCAGCTCACCCACGCAACACGCTGCAGATACGCAGTATTTT. Amino acid sequence: CASSPTQHAADTQYF. The V gene is TRBV18, the J gene TRBJ2-3, with D hard to call. Per the germline V gene, CDR1 is KGHSH and CDR2 is LQKENI. The CDR3 loop spans 15 amino acids. Between the trimmed V and J ends, which lost 3 bases and 4 bases, there was a span of 14 bases. The full variable domain, completed using reference TRBV18 and TRBJ2-3, is NAGVMQNPRHLVRRRGQEARLRCSPMKGHSHVYWYRQLPEEGLKFMVYLQKENIIDESGMPKERFSAEFPKEGPSILRIQQVVRGDSAAYFCASSPTQHAADTQYFGPGTRLTVL.

This chain uses TRBV9 with TRBJ1-4; D uncertain. The germline V and J ends were trimmed by 6 bases and 8 bases, with 14 bases remaining between them. This CDR3 spans 13 amino acids. CDR1 and CDR2 (germline): SGDLS, YYNGEE. CDR3 in amino acids: CASNRQEGEKLFF. The CDR3 DNA follows: TGTGCCAGCAACCGGCAGGAGGGAGAAAAACTGTTTTTT. The variable domain in full, with the rest retrieved from reference TRBV9 and TRBJ1-4, is DSGVTQTPKHLITATGQRVTLRCSPRSGDLSVYWYQQSLDQGLQFLIQYYNGEERAKGNILERFSAQQFPDLHSELNLSSLELGDSALYFCASNRQEGEKLFFGSGTQLSVL.

The chain links TRBV13 to TRBJ2-7, with a tentative D call TRBD2 (5 bases). Trimming left V 5 bases short and J 3 bases short, with 8 bases between. Germline V gene data show CDR1 as PRHDT and CDR2 as FYEKMQ (reference sequence). There are 12 residues in the CDR3. The CDR3 sequence is CASSTGVYEQYF. CDR3 nucleotides: TGTGCCAGCAGCACCGGGGTCTACGAGCAGTACTTC. Full variable domain (remainder filled in from reference TRBV13 and TRBJ2-7): AAGVIQSPRHLIKEKRETATLKCYPIPRHDTVYWYQQGPGQDPQFLISFYEKMQSDKGSIPDRFSAQQFSDYHSELNMSSLELGDSALYFCASSTGVYEQYFGPGTRLTVT.

The chain employs TRBV4-3 and TRBJ2-2; D is perhaps TRBD1 or TRBD2 (5 bases each). The CDR3 contains 17 residues. The V gene lost 0 bases and the J gene lost 5 bases, with 16 bases spanning the gap. Per the germline V gene, CDR1 is LGHNA and CDR2 is YSLEER. The CDR3 loop reads CASSQDWDRVTTGELFF. As DNA, the CDR3 is TGCGCCAGCAGCCAAGATTGGGACCGCGTCACTACCGGGGAGCTGTTTTTT.